The 13 T cell receptor beta chains in this list originate from one sample, sequenced in a study of OX40 agonist ivuxolimab in advanced cancers. TCRdb's table, derived via immunoSEQ multiplex PCR, lists solely in-frame clones and lacks some. The table lists over 95,000 clones, about 96% of them singletons. This specimen consisted of CD4+ or CD8+ T cells sorted from blood, obtained in a trial of the OX40 agonist ivuxolimab. These receptors were taken from an adult with an advanced solid tumor such as melanoma, head and neck, liver or kidney cancer.

The J gene is TRBJ1-5, the V gene TRBV7-8; D unclear. V lost 5 bases, J lost 6 bases, and 14 bases lay in between. The V gene's germline CDR1 is SGHVS and CDR2 FQNEAQ. This CDR3 has 14 amino acids. CDR3 sequence reads: CASSADGAIQPQHF. CDR3 DNA sequence: TGTGCCAGCAGCGCGGACGGAGCCATTCAGCCCCAGCATTTT.

This chain links TRBV19 with TRBJ2-7, with D possibly TRBD2 on 5 matching bases. The V end lost 3 bases, the J end lost 5 bases, and 8 bases lay between the germline ends. The CDR3 has 12 amino acids. Germline CDR1 reads LNHDA; CDR2 reads SQIVND (reference sequence). In DNA, the CDR3 is TGTGCCAGTAGTATCCGGCGGGACGAGCAGTACTTC. This gives the protein CASSIRRDEQYF. Variable domain in full (rest from reference TRBV19 and TRBJ2-7): DGGITQSPKYLFRKEGQNVTLSCEQNLNHDAMYWYRQDPGQGLRLIYYSQIVNDFQKGDIAEGYSVSREKKESFPLTVTSAQKNPTAFYLCASSIRRDEQYFGPGTRLTVT.

This chain joins TRBV7-9 and TRBJ2-7; TRBD1 is a possible D gene (5 bases). The V end lost 3 bases, the J end lost 4 bases, and 10 bases lay between the germline ends. This CDR3 has 13 amino acids. CDR1 and CDR2 from the germline V gene are SEHNR and FQNEAQ (reference sequence). The CDR3, as DNA: TGTGCCAGCAGCTTCGGCAGGGATTACGAGCAGTACTTC. Its translation: CASSFGRDYEQYF.

This clone has just one count. The chain links TRBV4-1 to TRBJ1-1; D gene unclear. Germline CDR1 and CDR2: MGHRA and YSYEKL. The CDR3 covers 15 residues. V was shortened by 2 bases and J by 1 base, with 11 bases between the two germline ends. This CDR3 reads CASSQPYQGNTEAFF. The CDR3 DNA is TGCGCCAGCAGCCAACCCTACCAAGGGAACACTGAAGCTTTCTTT.

The chain links TRBV6-4 to TRBJ1-1; D is unresolved. This CDR3 has 13 residues. Germline lookup yields CDR1 MRHNA and CDR2 SNTAGT. Trimming took off 4 bases at V and 1 base at J, with 7 bases between the two ends. The CDR3 sequence is CASSVTRNTEAFF. The CDR3 region has the DNA TGTGCCAGCAGTGTGACAAGGAACACTGAAGCTTTCTTT.

This clone has only a few counts. V gene TRBV29-1 combines with J gene TRBJ2-1, with 8 bases fitting TRBD1. V was clipped by 8 bases and J by 2 bases; unmatched bases: 11. The CDR3 runs to 15 residues. Germline-derived CDR1 and CDR2 are SQVTM and ANQGSEA. The CDR3 reads CSLGARDRPYNEQFF. CDR3 coding DNA: TGCAGCCTTGGAGCGAGGGACAGGCCCTACAATGAGCAGTTCTTC.

This chain connects TRBV9 to TRBJ1-2; D is undetermined. V was shortened by 5 bases and J by 10 bases, with 15 bases between the two germline ends. This CDR3 is 12 amino acids long. Germline V gene lookup returns CDR1 SGDLS and CDR2 YYNGEE. Here the CDR3 DNA reads TGTGCCAGCAGTGGTACGGCACCATCCTACACCTTC. Protein product: CASSGTAPSYTF.

CDR3 loop: CASSLVSTNEKLFF. The DNA of the CDR3 is TGTGCCAGCAGCTTGGTCTCTACTAATGAAAAACTGTTTTTT. This chain connects TRBV5-6 to TRBJ1-4; D is uncertain. Trimming cost V 0 bases and J 2 bases, with 5 bases left between them. The CDR3 has 14 amino acids. In germline, CDR1 is SGHDT, CDR2 YYEEEE.

The J gene is TRBJ1-1, the V gene TRBV6-5; D is unclear. This CDR3 spans 11 amino acids. Germline V gives CDR1 MNHEY, CDR2 SVGAGI. With 2 bases removed from V and 6 bases from J, the gap between germline ends came to 4 bases. The DNA for the CDR3 is TGTGCCAGCAGTTACGGTGCTGAAGCTTTCTTT. It yields the protein CASSYGAEAFF.

V gene TRBV10-1 combines with J gene TRBJ2-2; D is tentatively TRBD1 or TRBD2 (5 bases each). CDR1 WNHNN and CDR2 SYGVQD come from the germline V gene (reference sequence). Trimming shortened V by 9 bases and J by 0 bases, and 14 bases separated the two germline ends. The CDR3 runs 15 residues. The CDR3: CARPGTVTNTGELFF. The CDR3 coding sequence is TGCGCCAGGCCAGGGACGGTGACGAACACCGGGGAGCTGTTTTTT.

The chain joins TRBV27 to TRBJ1-5, with D unclear. V lost 6 bases and J 3 bases, leaving 9 bases between the germline ends. CDR1 is MNHEY and CDR2 is SMNVEV in the germline V gene (reference sequence). CDR3 size: 13 residues. The CDR3 spells CASSPGANQPQHF. In nucleotides, the CDR3 is TGTGCCAGCAGCCCAGGTGCCAATCAGCCCCAGCATTTT.

V is TRBV11-3 and J is TRBJ1-2, with D maybe TRBD1 (6 bases). Deletions cut 3 bases from V and 8 bases from J, with 13 bases between. The V gene's germline CDR1 is SGHNT and CDR2 YENEEA. The CDR3 has 13 residues. This CDR3 reads CASSFWGAEGYTF. Here the CDR3 DNA reads TGTGCCAGCAGCTTTTGGGGGGCGGAAGGCTACACCTTC.

The gene calls are TRBV10-3 and TRBJ2-2, with D unresolved. V shed 6 bases and J shed 0 bases, with 14 bases lying between them. Germline loops: CDR1 ENHRY, CDR2 SYGVKD. The CDR3 covers 16 residues. The CDR3 DNA is TGTGCCATCAGATTCGACTCTAGTCCGAACACCGGGGAGCTGTTTTTT. Translation gives CAIRFDSSPNTGELFF.